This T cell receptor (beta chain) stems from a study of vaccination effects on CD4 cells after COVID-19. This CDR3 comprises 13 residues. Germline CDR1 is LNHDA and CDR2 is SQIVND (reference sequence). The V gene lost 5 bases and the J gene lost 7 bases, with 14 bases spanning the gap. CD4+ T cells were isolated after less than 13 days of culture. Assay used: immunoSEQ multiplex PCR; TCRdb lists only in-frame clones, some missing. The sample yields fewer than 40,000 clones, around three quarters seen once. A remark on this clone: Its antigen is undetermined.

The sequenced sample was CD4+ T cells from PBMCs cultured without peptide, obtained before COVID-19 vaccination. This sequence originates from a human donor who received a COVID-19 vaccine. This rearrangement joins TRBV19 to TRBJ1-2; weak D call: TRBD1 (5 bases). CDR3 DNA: TGTGCCAGTAGTCCCGGGGGGGGGACTGGCTACACCTTC. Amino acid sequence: CASSPGGGTGYTF.